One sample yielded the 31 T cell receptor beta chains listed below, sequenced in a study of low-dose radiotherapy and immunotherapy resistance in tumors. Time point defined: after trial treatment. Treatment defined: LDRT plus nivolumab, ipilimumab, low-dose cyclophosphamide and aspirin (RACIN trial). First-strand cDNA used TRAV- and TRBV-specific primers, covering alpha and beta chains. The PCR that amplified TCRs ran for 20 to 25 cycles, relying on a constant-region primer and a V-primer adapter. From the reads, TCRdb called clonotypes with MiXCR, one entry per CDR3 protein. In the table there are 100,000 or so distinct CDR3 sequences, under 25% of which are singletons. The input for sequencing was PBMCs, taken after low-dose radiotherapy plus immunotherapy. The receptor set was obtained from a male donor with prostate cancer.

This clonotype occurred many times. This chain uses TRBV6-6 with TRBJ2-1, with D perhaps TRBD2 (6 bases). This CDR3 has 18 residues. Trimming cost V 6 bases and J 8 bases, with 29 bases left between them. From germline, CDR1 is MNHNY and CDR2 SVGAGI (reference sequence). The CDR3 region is CASRPIKGTQSGNYEQFF. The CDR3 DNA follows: TGTGCCAGCAGACCTATTAAAGGGACTCAATCGGGGAACTATGAGCAGTTCTTC.

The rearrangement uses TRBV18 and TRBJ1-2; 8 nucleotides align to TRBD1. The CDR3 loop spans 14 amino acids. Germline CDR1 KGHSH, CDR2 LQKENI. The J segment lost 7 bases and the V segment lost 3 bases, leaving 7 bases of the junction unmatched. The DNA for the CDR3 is TGTGCCAGCTCACCGGGTACAGGGGGTACTGGCTACACCTTC. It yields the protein CASSPGTGGTGYTF.

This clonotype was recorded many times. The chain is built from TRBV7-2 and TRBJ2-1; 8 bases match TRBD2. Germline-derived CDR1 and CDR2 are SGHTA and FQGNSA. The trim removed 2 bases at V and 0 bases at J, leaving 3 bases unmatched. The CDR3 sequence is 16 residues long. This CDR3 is CASSLYSGDSYNEQFF. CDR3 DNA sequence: TGTGCCAGCAGCTTATATAGCGGGGACTCCTACAATGAGCAGTTCTTC. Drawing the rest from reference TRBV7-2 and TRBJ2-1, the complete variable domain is GAGVSQSPSNKVTEKGKDVELRCDPISGHTALYWYRQSLGQGLEFLIYFQGNSAPDKSGLPSDRFSAERTGGSVSTLTIQRTQQEDSAVYLCASSLYSGDSYNEQFFGPGTRLTVL.

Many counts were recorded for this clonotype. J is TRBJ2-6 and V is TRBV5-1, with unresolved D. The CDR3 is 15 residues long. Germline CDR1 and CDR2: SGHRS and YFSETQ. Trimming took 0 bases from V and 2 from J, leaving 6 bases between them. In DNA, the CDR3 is TGCGCCAGCAGCTTGGAGGGTACTGGGGCCAACGTCCTGACTTTC. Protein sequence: CASSLEGTGANVLTF.

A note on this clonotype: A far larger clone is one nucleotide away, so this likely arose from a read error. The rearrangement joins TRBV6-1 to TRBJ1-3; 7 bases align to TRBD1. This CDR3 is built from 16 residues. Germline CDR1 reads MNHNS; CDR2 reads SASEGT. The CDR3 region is CASSLDRWSSGNAIYF. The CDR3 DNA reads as TGTGCCAGCAGTTTGGACAGGTGGAGCTCTGGAAACGCCATATATTTT.

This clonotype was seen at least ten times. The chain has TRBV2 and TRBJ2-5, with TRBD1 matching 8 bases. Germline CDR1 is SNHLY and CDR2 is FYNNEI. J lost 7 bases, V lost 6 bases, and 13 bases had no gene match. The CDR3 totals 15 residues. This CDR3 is CASSVLSAQGGTQYF. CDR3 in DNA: TGTGCCAGCAGCGTTCTATCCGCACAGGGGGGGACCCAGTACTTC.

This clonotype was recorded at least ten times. CDR3 in amino acids: CSAPVNYGYTF. CDR3 in DNA: TGCAGTGCCCCAGTTAACTATGGCTACACCTTC. The chain joins TRBV20-1 to TRBJ1-2; D ambiguous. The V gene lost 6 bases and the J gene lost 1 base, with 6 bases spanning the gap. Germline V gene sequence: CDR1 DFQATT, CDR2 SNEGSKA (reference sequence). The CDR3 runs to 11 residues.

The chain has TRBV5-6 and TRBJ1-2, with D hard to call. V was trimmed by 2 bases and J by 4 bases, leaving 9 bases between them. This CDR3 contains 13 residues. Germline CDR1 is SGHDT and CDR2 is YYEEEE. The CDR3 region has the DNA TGTGCCAGCAGCTTCGGGCAGACCTATGGCTACACCTTC. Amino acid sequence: CASSFGQTYGYTF.

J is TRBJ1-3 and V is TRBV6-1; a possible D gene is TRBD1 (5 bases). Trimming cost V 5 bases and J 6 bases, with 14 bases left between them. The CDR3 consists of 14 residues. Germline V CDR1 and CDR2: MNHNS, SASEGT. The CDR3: CASSLAGGKNTIYF. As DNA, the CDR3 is TGTGCCAGCAGTCTAGCTGGGGGGAAAAACACCATATATTTT.

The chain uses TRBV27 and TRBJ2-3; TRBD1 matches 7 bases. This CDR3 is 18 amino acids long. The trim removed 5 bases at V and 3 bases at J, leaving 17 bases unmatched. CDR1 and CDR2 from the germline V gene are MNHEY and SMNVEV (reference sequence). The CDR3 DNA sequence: TGTGCCAGCAGTCGCCCCCCGGTAGCGAGGGGGCGTACAGATACGCAGTATTTT. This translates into CASSRPPVARGRTDTQYF.

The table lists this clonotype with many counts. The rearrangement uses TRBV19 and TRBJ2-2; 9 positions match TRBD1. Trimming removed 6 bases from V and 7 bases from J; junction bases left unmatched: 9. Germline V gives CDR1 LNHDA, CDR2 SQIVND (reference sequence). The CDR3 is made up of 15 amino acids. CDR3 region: CASRQQGAVLGELFF. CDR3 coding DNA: TGTGCCAGTAGACAACAGGGGGCTGTACTCGGGGAGCTGTTTTTT.

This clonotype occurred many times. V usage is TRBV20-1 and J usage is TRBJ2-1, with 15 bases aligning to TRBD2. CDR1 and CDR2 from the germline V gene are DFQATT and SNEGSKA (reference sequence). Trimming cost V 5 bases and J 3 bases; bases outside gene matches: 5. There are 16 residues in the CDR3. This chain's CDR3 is CSAGLAGGIYYNEQFF. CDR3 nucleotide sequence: TGCAGTGCTGGACTAGCGGGGGGGATTTACTACAATGAGCAGTTCTTC.

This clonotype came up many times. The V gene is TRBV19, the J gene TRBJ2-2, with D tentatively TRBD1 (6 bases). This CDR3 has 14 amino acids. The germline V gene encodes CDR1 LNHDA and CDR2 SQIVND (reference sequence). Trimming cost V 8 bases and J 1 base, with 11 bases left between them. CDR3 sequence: CASQARGNTGELFF. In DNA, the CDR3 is TGTGCCAGTCAAGCCAGGGGGAACACCGGGGAGCTGTTTTTT. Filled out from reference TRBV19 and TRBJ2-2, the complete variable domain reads DGGITQSPKYLFRKEGQNVTLSCEQNLNHDAMYWYRQDPGQGLRLIYYSQIVNDFQKGDIAEGYSVSREKKESFPLTVTSAQKNPTAFYLCASQARGNTGELFFGEGSRLTVL.

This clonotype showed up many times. The CDR3 DNA sequence: TGTGCCAGCAGCGTAGAGGAGCGTAATACGCAGTATTTT. It yields the protein CASSVEERNTQYF. This chain joins TRBV9 and TRBJ2-3; D is ambiguous. Per the germline V gene, CDR1 is SGDLS and CDR2 is YYNGEE. This CDR3 has 13 amino acids. The V end lost 0 bases, the J end lost 7 bases, and 9 bases lay between the germline ends.

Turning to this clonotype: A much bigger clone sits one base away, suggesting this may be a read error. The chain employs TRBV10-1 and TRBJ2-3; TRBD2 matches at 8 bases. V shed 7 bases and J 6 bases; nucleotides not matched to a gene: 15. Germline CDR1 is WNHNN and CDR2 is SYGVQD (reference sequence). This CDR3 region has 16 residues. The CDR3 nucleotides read TGCGCCAGCACAGCCGGGACTAGAGGGGGAGAGGATACGCAGTATTTT. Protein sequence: CASTAGTRGGEDTQYF.

The CDR3 protein is CSAKGGSDRNTIYF. CDR3 nucleotides: TGCAGTGCCAAGGGCGGGTCGGATCGAAACACCATATATTTT. The J gene is TRBJ1-3, the V gene TRBV20-1, with D uncertain. V was pared by 6 bases and J by 5 bases, with 17 bases between. The germline V gene encodes CDR1 DFQATT and CDR2 SNEGSKA (reference sequence). This CDR3 contains 14 residues.

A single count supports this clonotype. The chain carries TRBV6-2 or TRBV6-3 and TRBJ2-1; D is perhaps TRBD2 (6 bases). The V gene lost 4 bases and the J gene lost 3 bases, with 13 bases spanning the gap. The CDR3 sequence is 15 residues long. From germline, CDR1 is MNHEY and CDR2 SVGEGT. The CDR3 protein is CASSWRDIRYNEQFF. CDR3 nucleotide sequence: TGTGCCAGCAGTTGGCGGGATATTCGCTACAATGAGCAGTTCTTC.

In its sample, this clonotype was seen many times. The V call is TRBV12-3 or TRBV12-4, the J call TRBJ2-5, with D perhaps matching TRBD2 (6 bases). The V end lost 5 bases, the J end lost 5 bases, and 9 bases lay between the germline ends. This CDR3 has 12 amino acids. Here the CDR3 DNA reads TGTGCCAGCAGTCCCGCGGGGGAGACCCAGTACTTC. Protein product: CASSPAGETQYF.

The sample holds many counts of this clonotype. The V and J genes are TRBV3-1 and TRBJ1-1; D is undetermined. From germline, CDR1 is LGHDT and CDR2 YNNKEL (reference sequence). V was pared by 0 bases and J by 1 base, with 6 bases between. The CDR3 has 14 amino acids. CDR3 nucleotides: TGTGCCAGCAGCCAAGATGTCAGGAACACTGAAGCTTTCTTT. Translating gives CASSQDVRNTEAFF.

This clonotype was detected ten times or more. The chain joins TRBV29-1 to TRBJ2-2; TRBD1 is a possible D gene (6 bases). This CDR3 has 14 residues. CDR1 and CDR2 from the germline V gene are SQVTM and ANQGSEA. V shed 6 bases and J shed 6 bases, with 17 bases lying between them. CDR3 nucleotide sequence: TGCAGCGTCGCTCCGGGACACACTTCCGGGGAGCTGTTTTTT. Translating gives CSVAPGHTSGELFF.

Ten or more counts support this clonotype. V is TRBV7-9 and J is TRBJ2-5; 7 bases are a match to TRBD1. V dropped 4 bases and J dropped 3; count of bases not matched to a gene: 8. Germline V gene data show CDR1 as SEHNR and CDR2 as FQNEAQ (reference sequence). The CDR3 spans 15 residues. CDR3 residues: CASSSPTGMEETQYF. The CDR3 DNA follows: TGTGCCAGCAGCTCGCCGACAGGGATGGAAGAGACCCAGTACTTC.

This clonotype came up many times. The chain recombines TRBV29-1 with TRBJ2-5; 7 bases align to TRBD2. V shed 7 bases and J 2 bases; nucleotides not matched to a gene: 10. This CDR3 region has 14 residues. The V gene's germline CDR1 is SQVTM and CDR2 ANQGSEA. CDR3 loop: CSAGWLAAQETQYF. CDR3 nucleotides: TGCAGCGCCGGTTGGCTAGCGGCACAAGAGACCCAGTACTTC.

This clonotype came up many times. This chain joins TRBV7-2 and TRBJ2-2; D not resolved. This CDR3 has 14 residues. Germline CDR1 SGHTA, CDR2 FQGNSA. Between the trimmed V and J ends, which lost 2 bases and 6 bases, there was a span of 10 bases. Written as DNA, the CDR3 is TGTGCCAGCAGCTTAAACTATCACTCCGGGGAGCTGTTTTTT. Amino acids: CASSLNYHSGELFF.

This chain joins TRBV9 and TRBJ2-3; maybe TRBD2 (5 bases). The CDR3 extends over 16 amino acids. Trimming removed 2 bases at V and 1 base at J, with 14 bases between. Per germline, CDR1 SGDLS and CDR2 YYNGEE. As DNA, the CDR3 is TGTGCCAGCAGCGTCGACTACGCGACCGGCACAGATACGCAGTATTTT. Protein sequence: CASSVDYATGTDTQYF.

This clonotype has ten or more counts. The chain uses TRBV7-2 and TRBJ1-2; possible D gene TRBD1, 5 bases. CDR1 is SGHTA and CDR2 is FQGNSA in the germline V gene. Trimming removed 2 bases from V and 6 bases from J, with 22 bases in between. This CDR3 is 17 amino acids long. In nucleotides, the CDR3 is TGTGCCAGCAGCTTAAGATCCGGGGCGGCCCTCGCGGATGGCTACACCTTC. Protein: CASSLRSGAALADGYTF. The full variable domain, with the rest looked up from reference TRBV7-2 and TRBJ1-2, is GAGVSQSPSNKVTEKGKDVELRCDPISGHTALYWYRQSLGQGLEFLIYFQGNSAPDKSGLPSDRFSAERTGGSVSTLTIQRTQQEDSAVYLCASSLRSGAALADGYTFGSGTRLTVV.

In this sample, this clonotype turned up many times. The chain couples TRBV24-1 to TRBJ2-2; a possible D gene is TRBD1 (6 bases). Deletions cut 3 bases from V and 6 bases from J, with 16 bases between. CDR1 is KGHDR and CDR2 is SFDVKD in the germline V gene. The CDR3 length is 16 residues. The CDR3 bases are TGTGCCACCAGTGATCCTGCCCAGGGGATGGCCGGGGAGCTGTTTTTT. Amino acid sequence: CATSDPAQGMAGELFF.

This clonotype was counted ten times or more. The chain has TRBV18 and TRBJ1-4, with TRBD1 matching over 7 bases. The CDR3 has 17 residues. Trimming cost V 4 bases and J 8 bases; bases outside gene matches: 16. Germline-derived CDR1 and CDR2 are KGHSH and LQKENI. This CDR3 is CASSRTVQGPAGEKLFF. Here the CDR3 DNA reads TGTGCCAGCTCACGAACTGTACAGGGGCCCGCGGGGGAAAAACTGTTTTTT.

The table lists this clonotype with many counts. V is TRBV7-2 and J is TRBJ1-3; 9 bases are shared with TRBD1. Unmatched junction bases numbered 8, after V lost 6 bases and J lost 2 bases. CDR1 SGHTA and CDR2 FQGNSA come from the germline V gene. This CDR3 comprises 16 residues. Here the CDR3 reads CASSPRGQGTGNTIYF. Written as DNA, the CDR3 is TGTGCCAGCAGTCCCAGGGGACAGGGAACTGGAAACACCATATATTTT.

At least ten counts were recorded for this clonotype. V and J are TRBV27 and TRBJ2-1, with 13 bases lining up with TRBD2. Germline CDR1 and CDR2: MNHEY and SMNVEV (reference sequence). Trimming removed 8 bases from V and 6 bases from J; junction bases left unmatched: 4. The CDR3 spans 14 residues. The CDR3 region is CASLTSGGLNEQFF. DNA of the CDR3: TGTGCCAGCCTGACTAGCGGGGGGCTCAATGAGCAGTTCTTC.

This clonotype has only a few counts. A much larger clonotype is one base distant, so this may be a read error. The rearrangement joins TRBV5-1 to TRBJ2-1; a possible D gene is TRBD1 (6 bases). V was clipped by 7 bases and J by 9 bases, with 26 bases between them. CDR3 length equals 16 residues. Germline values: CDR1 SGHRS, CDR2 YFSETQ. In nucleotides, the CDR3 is TGCGCCAGCGGCCTGGTCTCGGGTCCAGGGGCCGGTGAGCAGTTCTTC. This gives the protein CASGLVSGPGAGEQFF.

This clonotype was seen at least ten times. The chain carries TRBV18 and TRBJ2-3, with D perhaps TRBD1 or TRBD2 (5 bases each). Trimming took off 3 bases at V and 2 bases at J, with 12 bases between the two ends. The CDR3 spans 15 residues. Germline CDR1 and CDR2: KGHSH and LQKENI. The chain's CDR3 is CASSPEGTFTDTQYF. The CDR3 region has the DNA TGTGCCAGCTCACCGGAAGGGACCTTCACAGATACGCAGTATTTT.